The 13 T cell receptor beta chains in this list originate from one sample, sequenced in a study of blood T cell repertoires in COVID-19. Generated by immunoSEQ multiplex PCR, the TCRdb table keeps only in-frame clones and is missing some. The sample lists 470,000 or so clones, about 89% occurring once. The sample comprised peripheral blood. The receptor set was obtained from a woman in her thirties with acute or convalescent COVID-19.

Note on this clone: The sample has other DNA sequences that encode this CDR3 too. The CDR3 coding sequence is TGCAGCGTTGTATCGGGAGAAGAGACCCAGTACTTC. Translation gives CSVVSGEETQYF. The rearrangement uses TRBV29-1 and TRBJ2-5, with TRBD2 as a possible D gene (6 bases). The germline V and J ends were trimmed by 4 bases and 3 bases, with 9 bases remaining between them. CDR3 length equals 12 residues. Looked up from germline, CDR1 is SQVTM and CDR2 is ANQGSEA.

V gene TRBV19 combines with J gene TRBJ2-7, with 8 bases lining up with TRBD1. CDR1 is LNHDA and CDR2 is SQIVND in the germline V gene (reference sequence). The ends lost 10 bases at V and 3 bases at J; junction bases unmatched: 5. This CDR3 has 12 amino acids. CDR3 DNA: TGTGCCACCGGGACAGGTGACTACGAGCAGTACTTC. This translates into CATGTGDYEQYF.

The chain is built from TRBV25-1 and TRBJ2-4, with a possible D match to TRBD1 (6 bases). Germline loops: CDR1 MGHDK, CDR2 SYGVNS. The V end lost 1 base, the J end lost 7 bases, and 14 bases lay between the germline ends. This CDR3 is 15 amino acids long. The CDR3 DNA is TGTGCCAGCAGTGAATTCCAGGGGCAGGGGAACATTCAGTACTTC. This sequence encodes CASSEFQGQGNIQYF.

This chain joins TRBV29-1 and TRBJ2-1, with 7 bases fitting TRBD1. Losses at the gene ends were 5 bases for V and 3 bases for J; bases not matched to a gene: 4. The CDR3 loop spans 13 amino acids. Germline CDR1 SQVTM, CDR2 ANQGSEA. This CDR3 reads CSVRQGDYNEQFF. The CDR3 bases are TGCAGCGTTCGACAGGGTGACTACAATGAGCAGTTCTTC.

V usage is TRBV24-1 and J usage is TRBJ2-7; TRBD1 might be the D (7 bases). CDR1 is KGHDR and CDR2 is SFDVKD in the germline V gene. Trimming took 7 bases from V and 3 from J, leaving 15 bases between them. This CDR3 spans 14 amino acids. This CDR3 reads CATSQGGIGYEQYF. The CDR3 bases are TGTGCCACCAGCCAGGGGGGAATAGGCTACGAGCAGTACTTC.

The rearrangement links TRBV5-1 to TRBJ2-2; no clear D gene. Germline V CDR1 and CDR2: SGHRS, YFSETQ. V shed 1 base and J shed 5 bases, with 9 bases lying between them. The CDR3 runs to 14 residues. CDR3 in DNA: TGCGCCAGCAGCTTGAGCGTTGGAACCGGGGAGCTGTTTTTT. This translates into CASSLSVGTGELFF.

This chain joins TRBV24-1 and TRBJ1-1; unclear D gene. This CDR3 is built from 12 residues. Trimming cost V 1 base and J 12 bases, with 11 bases left between them. Germline assignment: CDR1 KGHDR and CDR2 SFDVKD. CDR3 sequence (DNA): TGTGCCACCAGTGATTTAGACGGGTTGTCTTTCTTT. It specifies CATSDLDGLSFF.

This chain links TRBV5-6 with TRBJ2-7; 8 bases agree with TRBD2. V was pared by 3 bases and J by 5 bases, with 13 bases of the junction left unmatched. This CDR3 has 16 amino acids. Germline CDR1 and CDR2: SGHDT and YYEEEE. The DNA for the CDR3 is TGTGCCAGCAGCTCCACCCGGGGGGGGTTGAGGAACGAGCAGTACTTC. Protein product: CASSSTRGGLRNEQYF.

The chain uses TRBV5-1 and TRBJ2-5; D unclear. The germline CDR1 and CDR2 sequences are SGHRS and YFSETQ. The CDR3 totals 13 residues. The germline V and J ends were trimmed by 4 bases and 2 bases, with 9 bases remaining between them. CDR3 in amino acids: CASSPRSQETQYF. CDR3 sequence (DNA): TGCGCCAGCAGCCCTCGGAGTCAAGAGACCCAGTACTTC.

The V and J genes are TRBV25-1 and TRBJ2-2; 8 bases match TRBD2. The CDR3 extends over 17 amino acids. Germline V gene data show CDR1 as MGHDK and CDR2 as SYGVNS. J lost 7 bases, V lost 1 base, and 11 bases had no gene match. The CDR3 protein is CASSEFFSGGFSGELFF. CDR3 bases: TGTGCCAGCAGTGAATTTTTCAGCGGGGGCTTTAGCGGGGAGCTGTTTTTT.

The chain's CDR3 is CASSSDRAPSSYGYTF. The CDR3 DNA sequence: TGTGCCAGCAGTTCCGACAGGGCACCCTCTAGCTATGGCTACACCTTC. The gene calls are TRBV28 and TRBJ1-2; TRBD1 agrees at 7 bases. V shed 4 bases and J 4 bases; nucleotides not matched to a gene: 12. CDR3 length: 16 amino acids. Germline lookup yields CDR1 MDHEN and CDR2 SYDVKM.

The chain joins TRBV6-5 to TRBJ2-3; weak D call: TRBD2 (6 bases). Per germline, CDR1 MNHEY and CDR2 SVGAGI. The CDR3 runs to 13 residues. V was cut by 6 bases and J by 0 bases, with 7 bases left in between. CDR3 residues: CASRGTSTDTQYF. In DNA form, the CDR3 reads TGTGCCAGCAGGGGGACTAGCACAGATACGCAGTATTTT.

This clone was seen just once. The chain carries TRBV5-1 and TRBJ1-6, with 11 bases lining up with TRBD1. The germline V gene encodes CDR1 SGHRS and CDR2 YFSETQ. The CDR3 covers 14 residues. V dropped 5 bases and J dropped 10; count of bases not matched to a gene: 5. The DNA for the CDR3 is TGCGCCAGCAGTCCCGGGACAGGGGGATCACCCCTCCACTTT. Residues: CASSPGTGGSPLHF.